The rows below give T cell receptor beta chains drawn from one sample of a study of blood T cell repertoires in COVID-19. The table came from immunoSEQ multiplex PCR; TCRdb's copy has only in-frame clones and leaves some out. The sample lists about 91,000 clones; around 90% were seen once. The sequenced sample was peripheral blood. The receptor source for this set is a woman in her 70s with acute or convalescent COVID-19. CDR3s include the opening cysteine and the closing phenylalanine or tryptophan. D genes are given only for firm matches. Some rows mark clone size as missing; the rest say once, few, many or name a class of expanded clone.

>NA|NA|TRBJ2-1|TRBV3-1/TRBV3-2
CASSQVGGPSYNEQFF
TGTGCCAGCAGCCAAGTGGGCGGGCCTTCCTACAATGAGCAGTTCTTC
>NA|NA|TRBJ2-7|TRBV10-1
CASSDRGRELYEQYF
TGCGCCAGCAGTGACCGGGGAAGGGAGCTCTACGAGCAGTACTTC
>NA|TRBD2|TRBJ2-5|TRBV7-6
CASSLGASGGETQYF
TGTGCCAGCAGCTTAGGGGCTAGCGGGGGAGAGACCCAGTACTTC
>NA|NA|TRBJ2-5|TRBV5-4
CASSLVPREVGETQYF
TGTGCCAGCAGCTTAGTCCCGCGTGAAGTCGGGGAGACCCAGTACTTC
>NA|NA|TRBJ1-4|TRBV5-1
CASSTTGLNEKLFF
TGCGCCAGCAGCACGACAGGTCTTAATGAAAAACTGTTTTTT
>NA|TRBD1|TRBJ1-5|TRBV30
CAWSVGGQTGRPQHF
TGTGCCTGGAGTGTAGGGGGACAGACCGGGCGGCCCCAGCATTTT
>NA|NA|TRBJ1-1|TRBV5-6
CASSLFGGQGAFF
TGTGCCAGCAGCTTGTTCGGGGGGCAAGGGGCTTTCTTT
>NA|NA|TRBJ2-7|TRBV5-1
CASSSGVEQYF
TGCGCCAGCAGCTCAGGGGTTGAGCAGTACTTC
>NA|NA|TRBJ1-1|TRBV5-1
CASSSPRAADTEAFF
TGCGCCAGCAGCTCTCCCAGGGCAGCCGACACTGAAGCTTTCTTT
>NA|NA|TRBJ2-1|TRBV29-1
CSAADSSYNEQFF
TGCAGCGCCGCGGACAGCTCCTACAATGAGCAGTTCTTC
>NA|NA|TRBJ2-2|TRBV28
CASNGTPNTGELFF
TGTGCCAGCAACGGGACACCGAACACCGGGGAGCTGTTTTTT
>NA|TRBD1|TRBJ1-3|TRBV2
CASSLRTGTAGNTIYF
TGTGCCAGCAGTCTTCGGACAGGGACGGCAGGAAACACCATATATTTT
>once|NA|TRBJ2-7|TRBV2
CASSRTSYEQYF
TGTGCCAGCAGTCGGACTTCCTACGAGCAGTACTTC
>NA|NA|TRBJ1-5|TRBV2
CASSADSGNQPQHF
TGTGCCAGCAGTGCTGACAGTGGGAATCAGCCCCAGCATTTT
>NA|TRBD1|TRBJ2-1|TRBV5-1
CASSLGLQGPYNEQFF
TGCGCCAGCAGCTTGGGTCTACAGGGGCCTTACAATGAGCAGTTCTTC
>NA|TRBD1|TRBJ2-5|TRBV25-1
CASSWGQGVETQYF
TGTGCCAGCAGTTGGGGACAGGGTGTAGAGACCCAGTACTTC
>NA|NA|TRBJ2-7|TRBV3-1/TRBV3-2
CASSQGTSGFEYEQYF
TGTGCCAGCAGCCAAGGTACAAGCGGCTTCGAATACGAGCAGTACTTC
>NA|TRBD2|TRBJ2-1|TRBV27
CASSPRWDSGRYNEQFF
TGTGCCAGCAGCCCCCGGTGGGATAGCGGGAGATACAATGAGCAGTTCTTC
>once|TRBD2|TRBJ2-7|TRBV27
CASSPILAGAFEQYF
TGTGCCAGCAGTCCAATCCTAGCGGGAGCCTTCGAGCAGTACTTC
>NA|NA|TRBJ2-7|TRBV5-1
CASSLVGGRNEQYF
TGCGCCAGCAGCTTGGTTGGAGGGAGGAACGAGCAGTACTTC
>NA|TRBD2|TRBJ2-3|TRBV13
CASSLESFFDRRASGRSTDTQYF
TGTGCCAGCAGCTTAGAGTCTTTTTTCGACAGGAGAGCTAGCGGGAGAAGCACAGATACGCAGTATTTT
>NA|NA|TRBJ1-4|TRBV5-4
CASSLDPESTNEKLFF
TGTGCCAGCAGCTTGGATCCGGAGTCAACTAATGAAAAACTGTTTTTT
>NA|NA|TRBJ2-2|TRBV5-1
CASKSRENTGELFF
TGCGCCAGCAAGTCCCGGGAGAACACCGGGGAGCTGTTTTTT
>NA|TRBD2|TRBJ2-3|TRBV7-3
CASSLSLGGTSGGPWDTQYF
TGTGCCAGCAGCTTATCTCTCGGTGGGACTAGCGGGGGCCCCTGGGATACGCAGTATTTT
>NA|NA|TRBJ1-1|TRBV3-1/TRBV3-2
CASSQTEIEAFF
TGTGCCAGCAGCCAGACTGAGATTGAAGCTTTCTTT
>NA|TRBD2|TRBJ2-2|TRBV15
CATSGRLAGVSGELFF
TGTGCCACCAGCGGAAGACTAGCGGGGGTATCCGGGGAGCTGTTTTTT
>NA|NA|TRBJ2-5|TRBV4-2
CASRQAGGAQETQYF
TGTGCCAGCAGGCAAGCCGGCGGGGCTCAAGAGACCCAGTACTTC
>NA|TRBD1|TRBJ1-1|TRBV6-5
CATSAPGQPNTEAFF
TGTGCCACCTCGGCCCCGGGACAGCCTAACACTGAAGCTTTCTTT
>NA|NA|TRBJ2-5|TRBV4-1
CASSLGTNQETQYF
TGCGCCAGCAGCCTAGGGACAAACCAAGAGACCCAGTACTTC
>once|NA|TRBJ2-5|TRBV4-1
CASSQVSQETQYF
TGCGCCAGCAGCCAAGTTAGCCAAGAGACCCAGTACTTC
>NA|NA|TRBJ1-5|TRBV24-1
CATSPAGAYQPQHF
TGTGCCACCAGTCCGGCTGGGGCCTATCAGCCCCAGCATTTT
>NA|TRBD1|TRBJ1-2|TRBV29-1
CSVEFGDSGGFDGYTF
TGCAGCGTTGAATTCGGGGACAGCGGGGGTTTCGATGGCTACACCTTC
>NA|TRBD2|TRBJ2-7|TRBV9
CASSPGLASYEQYF
TGTGCCAGCAGCCCCGGACTAGCGTCGTACGAGCAGTACTTC